Shown below are 23 T cell receptor beta chains from a single sample sequenced in a study of patients and donors after allogeneic stem cell transplantation. TCRdb analysed the RT-PCR reads with MiXCR anew, one entry per CDR3 protein. Of 400,000 to 500,000 distinct CDR3 sequences in the sample, roughly 16% were seen once. The sequenced material came from blood, either unsorted or a sorted T cell fraction (not recorded which). The origin of the receptors is a human donor who was either an allogeneic HSCT recipient or a stem cell or donor lymphocyte infusion donor (not recorded which). It is not recorded whose cells these are; they may come from a transplant donor.

This clonotype was picked up a small number of times. The chain has TRBV5-1 and TRBJ2-3; tentatively, D is TRBD1 (6 bases). Germline V gives CDR1 SGHRS, CDR2 YFSETQ. This CDR3 comprises 14 residues. Trimming stripped 5 bases from V and 4 bases from J, with 14 bases between. CDR3 in DNA: TGCGCCAGCAGGCCCCTCACAGGGTCAGATACGCAGTATTTT. Encoded protein: CASRPLTGSDTQYF.

The rearrangement links TRBV7-9 to TRBJ1-1; D ambiguous. From germline, CDR1 is SEHNR and CDR2 FQNEAQ (reference sequence). CDR3 length: 12 residues. The germline V and J ends were trimmed by 1 base and 9 bases, with 9 bases remaining between them. CDR3 protein: CASSLGVLQAFF. Here the CDR3 DNA reads TGTGCCAGCAGCTTAGGGGTATTACAAGCTTTCTTT.

The chain uses TRBV5-1 and TRBJ1-1; D is undetermined. Trimming took off 0 bases at V and 0 bases at J, with 15 bases between the two ends. Germline CDR1 reads SGHRS; CDR2 reads YFSETQ. The CDR3 covers 17 residues. The CDR3 reads CASSLANSRGMNTEAFF. The CDR3 DNA reads as TGCGCCAGCAGCTTGGCCAATTCTCGGGGTATGAACACTGAAGCTTTCTTT.

The V gene is TRBV15, the J gene TRBJ2-6; possibly TRBD2 for D (6 bases). This CDR3 region has 17 residues. V lost 1 base, J lost 0 bases, and 10 bases lay in between. Germline V gives CDR1 LNHNV, CDR2 YYDKDF (reference sequence). CDR3 coding DNA: TGTGCCACCAGCAGAGTAATGGGGGGCTCTGGGGCCAACGTCCTGACTTTC. Translation gives CATSRVMGGSGANVLTF.

This clonotype was observed a handful of times. The chain couples TRBV30 to TRBJ2-1; D is unresolved. Germline CDR1 GTSNPN, CDR2 SVGIG (reference sequence). This CDR3 region has 13 residues. The ends were cut back, 4 bases at V and 4 bases at J, with 11 bases in the middle. Here the CDR3 reads CAWTIHRYNEQFF. CDR3 DNA sequence: TGTGCCTGGACCATACACCGTTACAATGAGCAGTTCTTC.

A few counts support this clonotype. The V and J genes are TRBV12-3 or TRBV12-4 and TRBJ2-7, with 10 bases lining up with TRBD1. V trimming: 5 bases; J trimming: 6 bases; junction bases outside the gene matches: 7. CDR3 size: 14 residues. Here the CDR3 reads CASSLHRTGGEQYF. CDR3 nucleotides: TGTGCCAGCAGTCTCCACCGGACAGGGGGCGAGCAGTACTTC.

The chain joins TRBV6-1 to TRBJ1-1, with TRBD1 identical over 8 bases. With 4 bases clipped from V and 6 bases from J, the junction kept 7 bases outside the gene matches. The germline V gene has CDR1 MNHNS and CDR2 SASEGT. CDR3 size: 14 residues. CDR3 coding DNA: TGTGCCAGCAGTGCCCACGGACAGGGAGCTGAAGCTTTCTTT. It encodes CASSAHGQGAEAFF.

The V call is TRBV6-1, the J call TRBJ2-3; D may be TRBD2 (7 bases). The CDR3 is 13 amino acids. V lost 4 bases and J 8 bases, leaving 13 bases between the germline ends. Germline V gene sequence: CDR1 MNHNS, CDR2 SASEGT. The CDR3: CASSAGRGGTQYF. Written as DNA, the CDR3 is TGTGCCAGCAGTGCGGGAAGGGGGGGTACGCAGTATTTT.

This clonotype was observed a handful of times. A junction end diverges from the germline sequence, so it may reflect a read error. The V gene is TRBV5-1, the J gene TRBJ1-2; TRBD1 is a possible D gene (6 bases). Germline CDR1 is SGHRS and CDR2 is YFSETQ. The CDR3 is 12 amino acids. This CDR3 reads CASSLGYRDTHF. The CDR3 nucleotides read TGCGCCAGCAGCTTGGGATACCGGGACACCCACTTC.

As DNA, the CDR3 is TGTGCCAGCAGTCCCAGGACAGCCCGCACTCACACCTTC. Translated: CASSPRTARTHTF. This sequence joins TRBV6-2 or TRBV6-3 and TRBJ1-2, with D perhaps TRBD1 (6 bases). CDR1 and CDR2 (germline): MNHEY, SVGEGT. V was shortened by 5 bases and J by 12 bases, with 19 bases between the two germline ends. The CDR3 is 13 residues long.

V and J are TRBV6-4 and TRBJ1-5; 7 bases map to TRBD1. V shed 5 bases and J 3 bases; nucleotides not matched to a gene: 10. This CDR3 has 16 amino acids. Germline CDR1 and CDR2: MRHNA and SNTAGT. CDR3 DNA sequence: TGTGCCAGCAGTCTTACCGGGACAGACTCCAATCAGCCCCAGCATTTT. This encodes CASSLTGTDSNQPQHF.

V is TRBV7-9 and J is TRBJ2-1, with TRBD1 matching over 10 bases. The CDR3 is 17 residues long. V trimming: 6 bases; J trimming: 9 bases; junction bases outside the gene matches: 17. The germline V gene has CDR1 SEHNR and CDR2 FQNEAQ (reference sequence). CDR3 sequence: CASSPDRQRQGAGEQFF. In nucleotides, the CDR3 is TGTGCCAGCAGTCCGGACCGACAAAGACAGGGGGCGGGTGAGCAGTTCTTC.

The rearrangement joins TRBV7-2 to TRBJ1-2; TRBD1 matches at 8 bases. The trim removed 5 bases at V and 8 bases at J, leaving 10 bases unmatched. This CDR3 has 14 amino acids. Germline assignment: CDR1 SGHTA and CDR2 FQGNSA. The CDR3 DNA reads TGTGCCAGCAGCCCCCGACAGGGGAGATTGGGCTACACCTTC. Its protein is CASSPRQGRLGYTF.

The J gene is TRBJ2-1, the V gene TRBV12-3 or TRBV12-4; D is possibly TRBD1 or TRBD2 (5 bases each). V lost 4 bases to trimming and J lost 2 bases, with 6 bases between them. CDR3 length: 13 residues. The CDR3, as DNA: TGTGCCAGCAGTTGGGGACCCTACAATGAGCAGTTCTTC. It translates to CASSWGPYNEQFF.

This clonotype came up a few times. V is TRBV20-1 and J is TRBJ2-5; TRBD2 matches 9 bases. The CDR3 is made up of 16 amino acids. Germline CDR1 is DFQATT and CDR2 is SNEGSKA (reference sequence). Trimming removed 5 bases from V and 0 bases from J; junction bases left unmatched: 10. CDR3 nucleotide sequence: TGCAGTGCTGCGGGCGGGAGCGGGGGGTACCAAGAGACCCAGTACTTC. It specifies CSAAGGSGGYQETQYF.

The gene calls are TRBV27 and TRBJ2-6; no reliable D call. Trimming took off 3 bases at V and 3 bases at J, with 9 bases between the two ends. Germline V gene lookup returns CDR1 MNHEY and CDR2 SMNVEV (reference sequence). This CDR3 has 15 amino acids. The CDR3 sequence is CASSFLEVGANVLTF. Here the CDR3 DNA reads TGTGCCAGCAGTTTTCTCGAGGTTGGGGCCAACGTCCTGACTTTC.

This clonotype was counted many times. The V call is TRBV27, the J call TRBJ2-5; the D gene is possibly TRBD1 (5 bases). CDR1 and CDR2 (germline): MNHEY, SMNVEV (reference sequence). V was trimmed by 11 bases and J by 3 bases, leaving 7 bases between them. The CDR3 is 10 amino acids. The CDR3 bases are TGTGCCGGGGCGGAAGAGACCCAGTACTTC. Its protein is CAGAEETQYF.

With respect to this clonotype: Just one base apart from a much larger clone, this may be a read error. The rearrangement uses TRBV5-1 and TRBJ1-5; D is perhaps TRBD1 (6 bases). The germline gives CDR1 SGHRS, CDR2 YFSETQ. The CDR3 totals 15 residues. Trimming cost V 0 bases and J 5 bases, with 12 bases left between them. CDR3 protein: CASSLEPEGDQPQHF. CDR3 in DNA: TGCGCCAGCAGCTTGGAACCCGAGGGGGATCAGCCCCAGCATTTT.

The CDR3 coding sequence is TGCAGTGCTAGAGAACCGGGACTAGCGGGAGGGGGGGGCTACAATGAGCAGTTCTTC. Translating it yields CSAREPGLAGGGGYNEQFF. This chain joins TRBV20-1 and TRBJ2-1; 16 nucleotides match TRBD2. With V trimmed by 0 bases and J by 3 bases, 8 bases remained unmatched. Germline values: CDR1 DFQATT, CDR2 SNEGSKA (reference sequence). This CDR3 contains 19 residues.

This clonotype was counted only a few times. The chain couples TRBV3-1 to TRBJ2-7; D remains ambiguous. Trimming left V 4 bases short and J 9 bases short, with 19 bases between. This CDR3 has 14 residues. The germline CDR1 and CDR2 sequences are LGHDT and YNNKEL (reference sequence). CDR3 nucleotides: TGTGCCAGCAGCCCCGACCGAGCTACGGGCTTGCAGTACTTC. Translation gives CASSPDRATGLQYF.

The genes are TRBV7-9 and TRBJ1-1; D remains unclear. V lost 1 base and J lost 6, with 6 bases in between. The CDR3 contains 12 residues. Germline values: CDR1 SEHNR, CDR2 FQNEAQ (reference sequence). The CDR3 reads CASSLVSSEAFF. The CDR3 DNA sequence: TGTGCCAGCAGCTTAGTGAGTTCTGAAGCTTTCTTT.

There are many counts of this clonotype. This sequence joins TRBV12-3 or TRBV12-4 and TRBJ2-1, with 11 bases fitting TRBD2. With V trimmed by 6 bases and J by 8 bases, 3 bases remained unmatched. This CDR3 spans 13 amino acids. In nucleotides, the CDR3 is TGTGCCAGCAGACTAGCGGGAGTGTATGAGCAGTTCTTC. Its protein is CASRLAGVYEQFF.

There are a few counts of this clonotype. The chain has TRBV5-6 and TRBJ1-1, with D maybe TRBD1 (5 bases). The length of the CDR3 is 17 residues. Trimming stripped 2 bases from V and 1 base from J, with 18 bases between. Germline V lookup: CDR1 SGHDT, CDR2 YYEEEE. Written as DNA, the CDR3 is TGTGCCAGCAGCTTTAGGCCTCCGGGACGGGCGAACACTGAAGCTTTCTTT. As protein: CASSFRPPGRANTEAFF.